This is a list of T cell receptor beta chains from one sample in a study of Graves' ophthalmopathy and Graves' hyperthyroidism. Using its own MiXCR run on the multiplex PCR reads, TCRdb lists one record per CDR3 protein. Counted here are roughly 420,000 distinct CDR3 sequences, roughly 21% occurring once; the ten biggest clones make up around 3%. Specimen: peripheral blood. These TCRs come from a woman aged 18 to 35 with stable Graves' hyperthyroidism. Each CDR3 is given with its conserved first and last residue. Each record gives: V gene, J gene, CDR3 protein.

v_call: TRBV6-5
j_call: TRBJ2-7
cdr3_aa: CASSYSIGWEGEQYF

v_call: TRBV7-2
j_call: TRBJ2-7
cdr3_aa: CASSLDRGLGYEQYF

v_call: TRBV27
j_call: TRBJ2-5
cdr3_aa: CASSGLAGGAQYF

v_call: TRBV24-1
j_call: TRBJ2-7
cdr3_aa: CAFSQEVAYEQYF

v_call: TRBV6-1
j_call: TRBJ2-7
cdr3_aa: CASSEGAGVGYEQYF

v_call: TRBV28
j_call: TRBJ2-7
cdr3_aa: CASRMDRGEQYF

v_call: TRBV30
j_call: TRBJ1-1
cdr3_aa: CAWSDRAWTEAFF

v_call: TRBV6-5
j_call: TRBJ2-7
cdr3_aa: CASGSGSSYEQYF

v_call: TRBV30
j_call: TRBJ1-1
cdr3_aa: CASGRGSGPEAFF

v_call: TRBV10-3
j_call: TRBJ2-2
cdr3_aa: CAISDWSGELFF

v_call: TRBV13
j_call: TRBJ2-5
cdr3_aa: CASNGGGETQYF

v_call: TRBV6-2/TRBV6-3
j_call: TRBJ1-2
cdr3_aa: CASSSQTGYYGYTF

v_call: TRBV30
j_call: TRBJ1-2
cdr3_aa: CAWSSDGYTF

v_call: TRBV11-1
j_call: TRBJ2-7
cdr3_aa: CASSLAAGGPLYEQYF

v_call: TRBV20-1
j_call: TRBJ2-7
cdr3_aa: CSARYGLAGGGEQYF

v_call: TRBV10-1
j_call: TRBJ2-3
cdr3_aa: CASSPSGSNTQYF